Sequencing of this TCR beta chain was carried out in a study of blood T cell repertoires in COVID-19. Deletions cut 3 bases from V and 7 bases from J, with 11 bases between. This CDR3 is built from 14 residues. In germline, CDR1 is SGHDT, CDR2 YYEEEE. Using immunoSEQ multiplex PCR, the repertoire was profiled, and TCRdb retains in-frame clones only, with some absent. This sample has roughly 70,000 clones, with about 90% found just once. Sample: peripheral blood. The source is a man in his sixties with acute or convalescent COVID-19. The chain recombines TRBV5-6 with TRBJ1-6; D may be TRBD1 (5 bases). Written as DNA, the CDR3 is TGTGCCAGCAGCTCATACCGGGGGAATTCACCCCTCCACTTT. Protein: CASSSYRGNSPLHF.